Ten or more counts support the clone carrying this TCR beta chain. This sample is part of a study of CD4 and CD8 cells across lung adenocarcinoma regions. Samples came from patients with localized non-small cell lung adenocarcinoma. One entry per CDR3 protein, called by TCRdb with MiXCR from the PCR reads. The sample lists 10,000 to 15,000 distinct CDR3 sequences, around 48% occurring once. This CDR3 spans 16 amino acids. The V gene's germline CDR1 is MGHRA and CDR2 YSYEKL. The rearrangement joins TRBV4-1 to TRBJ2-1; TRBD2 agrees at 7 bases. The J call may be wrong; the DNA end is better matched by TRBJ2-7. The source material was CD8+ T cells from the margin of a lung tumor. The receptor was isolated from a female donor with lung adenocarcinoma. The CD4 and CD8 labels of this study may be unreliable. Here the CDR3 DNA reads TGCGCCAGCAGCCAAGATCGGAGAGCGGGGAGGGACGAGCAGTACTTC. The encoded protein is CASSQDRRAGRDEQYF.